This record concerns one TCR beta chain sequence. What it binds is not known. These data originate in a study of PD-1 blockade in classical Hodgkin lymphoma. Whole-study results and caveats: CD4+ TCR diversity, unlike CD8+, climbed significantly by C4D1. TCR diversity at baseline was reported to be reduced in newly diagnosed patients relative to healthy donors.

Per the germline V gene, CDR1 is SSHAT and CDR2 is FNYEAQ (reference sequence). CDR3 length: 14 amino acids. Trimming took 3 bases from V and 2 from J, leaving 11 bases between them. All patients experienced relapse after autologous stem cell transplantation, and brentuximab vedotin exposure was variable. Complete response, partial response or progressive disease constituted the best response categories observed. Profiled with immunoSEQ multiplex PCR; TCRdb holds only in-frame clones, not every one. This repertoire shows about 20,000 clones, roughly 73% found once; its top ten account for approximately 24%.

The clonotype originates from a human donor with classical Hodgkin lymphoma. The genes are TRBV7-7 and TRBJ2-7; D possibly matches TRBD1 or TRBD2 (5 bases each). This sample comprised peripheral blood mononuclear cells (PBMCs), obtained before the second cycle of nivolumab. The CDR3 is CASSFGDGAYEQYF. DNA of the CDR3: TGTGCCAGCAGCTTTGGGGACGGGGCCTACGAGCAGTACTTC.